These 22 T cell receptor beta chains were all obtained from the same sample, sequenced in a study of T-cell memory formation after mild COVID-19. TCRdb independently ran MiXCR on the 5' RACE reads; one entry per CDR3 protein. Found here are approximately 500,000 distinct CDR3 sequences, roughly 25% of them singletons; the top ten hold about 12%. The sample taken for sequencing was PBMCs or a T cell subset sorted from them (not recorded which). The source of these receptors is an adult woman who had mild COVID-19 (a few samples of this study predate the infection). Cell type and time point are not known.

This clonotype showed up just a few times. This chain connects TRBV10-3 to TRBJ2-7; TRBD1 agrees at 9 bases. The CDR3 covers 14 residues. The V gene end was trimmed by 8 bases and the J gene end by 6 bases; junction bases not matched to a gene: 11. Per germline, CDR1 ENHRY and CDR2 SYGVKD. CDR3 nucleotide sequence: TGTGCCATCTTCCAGGGTACAGGGGGCTCCGAGCAGTACTTC. Residues: CAIFQGTGGSEQYF.

This clonotype appeared a few times. The J gene is TRBJ1-5, the V gene TRBV19; tentatively, D is TRBD1 (6 bases). Germline values: CDR1 LNHDA, CDR2 SQIVND (reference sequence). The CDR3 consists of 15 residues. Between the trimmed V and J ends, which lost 3 bases and 4 bases, there was a span of 13 bases. In DNA, the CDR3 is TGTGCCAGTAGTATTGGCAGGGGAGGGAATCAGCCCCAGCATTTT. Its protein product is CASSIGRGGNQPQHF. The entire variable domain, with the rest obtained from reference TRBV19 and TRBJ1-5, is as follows: DGGITQSPKYLFRKEGQNVTLSCEQNLNHDAMYWYRQDPGQGLRLIYYSQIVNDFQKGDIAEGYSVSREKKESFPLTVTSAQKNPTAFYLCASSIGRGGNQPQHFGDGTRLSIL.

V usage is TRBV4-3 and J usage is TRBJ2-5; D possibly corresponds to TRBD1 (6 bases). Trimming shortened V by 0 bases and J by 2 bases, and 10 bases separated the two germline ends. This CDR3 region has 15 residues. Per the germline V gene, CDR1 is LGHNA and CDR2 is YSLEER. The CDR3 region is CASSQDYGTQETQYF. The CDR3 bases are TGCGCCAGCAGCCAAGATTACGGGACACAAGAGACCCAGTACTTC.

This clonotype was seen a few times. DNA for the CDR3: TGTGCCAGCAGCCAAGGAACTACCGGACAAGAGACCCAGTACTTC. Protein product: CASSQGTTGQETQYF. The chain has TRBV4-2 and TRBJ2-5, with unresolved D. CDR3 length equals 15 residues. Germline CDR1 reads LGHNA; CDR2 reads YNFKEQ. Trimming shortened V by 1 base and J by 2 bases, and 11 bases separated the two germline ends.

In this sample, this clonotype turned up a few times. The chain employs TRBV21-1 and TRBJ1-2; no check of the table's D call, TRBD1, against the DNA was made. TRBV21-1 is an annotated pseudogene. The length of the CDR3 is 17 residues. Here the CDR3 DNA reads TGTGCCAGCAACCTCCACAGGGGGCGGCTTACTCTCTATGGCTACACCTTC. It specifies CASNLHRGRLTLYGYTF.

This clonotype was detected only a few times. The chain is built from TRBV20-1 and TRBJ2-1; 8 nucleotides match TRBD1. Germline loops: CDR1 DFQATT, CDR2 SNEGSKA (reference sequence). The CDR3 runs 15 residues. Unmatched junction bases numbered 6, after V lost 3 bases and J lost 2 bases. CDR3 coding DNA: TGCAGTGCTAGTCTATCAGGGGGCCCCTACAATGAGCAGTTCTTC. Residues: CSASLSGGPYNEQFF.

V and J are TRBV5-5 and TRBJ2-1, with D perhaps TRBD2 (5 bases). Germline CDR1 and CDR2: SGHKS and YYEKEE (reference sequence). CDR3 length: 12 residues. Trimming stripped 1 base from V and 11 bases from J, with 10 bases between. The CDR3 DNA is TGTGCCAGCAGCTTGAGTTCCGGGAAGCAGTTCTTC. Amino acid sequence: CASSLSSGKQFF.

The chain couples TRBV20-1 to TRBJ2-7; perhaps TRBD2 as D (6 bases). V shed 2 bases and J shed 0 bases, with 14 bases lying between them. The germline V gene encodes CDR1 DFQATT and CDR2 SNEGSKA (reference sequence). The CDR3 spans 15 residues. CDR3 region: CSARNPGLNSYEQYF. As DNA, the CDR3 is TGCAGTGCTAGAAATCCGGGACTTAACTCCTACGAGCAGTACTTC.

This chain joins TRBV5-1 and TRBJ1-1; D gene unclear. There are 14 residues in the CDR3. The V end lost 2 bases, the J end lost 2 bases, and 10 bases lay between the germline ends. Germline V gene data show CDR1 as SGHRS and CDR2 as YFSETQ. The CDR3 reads CASSLFYENTEAFF. CDR3 in DNA: TGCGCCAGCAGCTTATTCTATGAAAACACTGAAGCTTTCTTT.

The chain recombines TRBV29-1 with TRBJ1-2, with D unresolved. This CDR3 has 12 residues. Germline V gene sequence: CDR1 SQVTM, CDR2 ANQGSEA. V dropped 5 bases and J dropped 8 bases, with 15 bases sitting between them. The CDR3 is CSVSVAVLGYTF. CDR3 DNA sequence: TGCAGCGTTTCAGTGGCGGTCCTGGGCTACACCTTC.

This clonotype came up a few times. The chain employs TRBV9 and TRBJ2-3, with 7 bases matching TRBD2. The ends lost 5 bases at V and 8 bases at J; junction bases unmatched: 8. CDR3 length: 13 amino acids. Germline loops: CDR1 SGDLS, CDR2 YYNGEE. The CDR3 is CASRGGDAVTQYF. Written as DNA, the CDR3 is TGTGCCAGCAGGGGGGGGGATGCAGTTACGCAGTATTTT.

This clonotype was seen a handful of times. The chain recombines TRBV20-1 with TRBJ1-5; 9 bases are shared with TRBD1. Germline V CDR1 and CDR2: DFQATT, SNEGSKA (reference sequence). CDR3 size: 17 residues. The J segment lost 0 bases and the V segment lost 4 bases, leaving 10 bases of the junction unmatched. The CDR3 loop is CSATPGTGTFSNQPQHF. CDR3 bases: TGCAGTGCTACCCCCGGGACAGGGACCTTTAGCAATCAGCCCCAGCATTTT.

The V and J genes are TRBV20-1 and TRBJ2-7; either TRBD1 or TRBD2 may fit D (6 bases each). The V and J ends lost 5 bases and 2 bases respectively, with 19 bases between them. This CDR3 comprises 15 residues. Germline assignment: CDR1 DFQATT and CDR2 SNEGSKA (reference sequence). CDR3 residues: CSARSRDTQTYEQYF. The CDR3 DNA follows: TGCAGTGCTCGCTCGCGGGACACACAGACCTACGAGCAGTACTTC.

The V and J genes are TRBV10-3 and TRBJ2-5; D is perhaps TRBD2 (5 bases). The V gene's germline CDR1 is ENHRY and CDR2 SYGVKD. CDR3 length: 13 residues. Between the trimmed V and J ends, which lost 0 bases and 5 bases, there was a span of 7 bases. CDR3 in DNA: TGTGCCATCAGTGAGTCGAGGGAGGAGACCCAGTACTTC. Translating gives CAISESREETQYF.

The sample holds a few counts of this clonotype. The chain has TRBV29-1 and TRBJ2-1; D uncertain. Germline loops: CDR1 SQVTM, CDR2 ANQGSEA. The length of the CDR3 is 11 residues. With 4 bases removed from V and 2 bases from J, the gap between germline ends came to 3 bases. The CDR3 DNA reads TGCAGCGTTGTGACCTACAATGAGCAGTTCTTC. Translating it yields CSVVTYNEQFF.

The rearrangement uses TRBV4-3 and TRBJ2-5; D is possibly TRBD2 (6 bases). Trimming removed 0 bases from V and 3 bases from J, with 11 bases in between. There are 15 residues in the CDR3. Germline loops: CDR1 LGHNA, CDR2 YSLEER. CDR3 in amino acids: CASSQDLTSEETQYF. The CDR3 bases are TGCGCCAGCAGCCAAGATCTGACTAGTGAAGAGACCCAGTACTTC.

This rearrangement joins TRBV6-5 to TRBJ1-2; TRBD1 is a possible D gene (6 bases). Trimming left V 6 bases short and J 8 bases short, with 19 bases between. This CDR3 contains 14 residues. Per the germline V gene, CDR1 is MNHEY and CDR2 is SVGAGI. The DNA of the CDR3 is TGTGCCAGCAGCTACGGACAGTTGAGCGGAGGCTACACCTTC. Translated, it gives CASSYGQLSGGYTF.

This clonotype was seen a few times. This chain links TRBV6-1 with TRBJ1-1, with 7 bases identical to TRBD1. CDR1 and CDR2 from the germline V gene are MNHNS and SASEGT. J lost 6 bases, V lost 3 bases, and 7 bases had no gene match. This CDR3 spans 14 amino acids. For the CDR3, the DNA is TGTGCCAGCAGTGAGGGGACAGACTCGGCTGAAGCTTTCTTT. This sequence encodes CASSEGTDSAEAFF.

This chain joins TRBV7-6 and TRBJ2-2, with D perhaps matching TRBD2 (5 bases). V was clipped by 5 bases and J by 6 bases, with 10 bases between them. This CDR3 is 13 amino acids long. CDR1 and CDR2 (germline): SGHVS, FNYEAQ. CDR3 DNA sequence: TGTGCCAGCAGCCGGGGTTACGCCGGGGAGCTGTTTTTT. It is translated as CASSRGYAGELFF.

The chain combines TRBV6-6 with TRBJ2-7; 10 bases line up with TRBD1. Germline loops: CDR1 MNHNY, CDR2 SVGAGI (reference sequence). CDR3 length equals 14 residues. V trimming: 10 bases; J trimming: 2 bases; junction bases outside the gene matches: 8. CDR3 nucleotides: TGTGCCACCCTCCTCGGGACAGGGGCCTACGAGCAGTACTTC. Its protein product is CATLLGTGAYEQYF.

This clonotype has just a few counts. The J gene is TRBJ2-1, the V gene TRBV20-1, with D possibly TRBD2 on 6 matching bases. Germline V gene sequence: CDR1 DFQATT, CDR2 SNEGSKA (reference sequence). The CDR3 consists of 11 residues. The V end was cut by 4 bases, the J end by 15 bases, with 16 bases between. CDR3 protein: CSATRRDGWFF. Written as DNA, the CDR3 is TGCAGTGCTACCCGGAGGGATGGATGGTTCTTC.

The rearrangement joins TRBV7-8 to TRBJ2-7; 7 nucleotides match TRBD2. Germline CDR1 is SGHVS and CDR2 is FQNEAQ. The junction had 1 base not matched to a gene; V was cut back by 1 base and J by 7 bases. The length of the CDR3 is 12 residues. As DNA, the CDR3 is TGTGCCAGCAGCTTAGGCGGGAGAGAGCAGTACTTC. This sequence encodes CASSLGGREQYF.